One and the same sample provided the 29 T cell receptor beta chains below, sequenced in a study of blood T cells in healthy people across ages. Combining a sample-barcoded 5' primer with a J-beta primer mix, a second PCR ran for roughly 6 to 11 cycles. TCRdb recomputed calls from the 5' RACE reads with MiXCR, one row per CDR3 protein. The sample holds 1.5 million to 2 million distinct CDR3 sequences, around 50% seen once. Sequenced sample: blood. The receptors originated from a woman aged 40 to 50 in good health.

The rearrangement joins TRBV6-2 or TRBV6-3 to TRBJ2-6; 8 positions agree with TRBD2. CDR3 length equals 15 residues. V shed 5 bases, J shed 3 bases, and the junction held 3 bases outside the gene matches. Germline loops: CDR1 MNHEY, CDR2 SVGEGT. The CDR3 is CASSPGGRGANVLTF. In DNA, the CDR3 is TGTGCCAGCAGTCCGGGGGGGCGTGGGGCCAACGTCCTGACTTTC.

This clonotype was detected only once. The genes are TRBV24-1 and TRBJ2-3; 7 nucleotides agree with TRBD2. The length of the CDR3 is 17 residues. Looked up from germline, CDR1 is KGHDR and CDR2 is SFDVKD. V trimming: 4 bases; J trimming: 2 bases; junction bases outside the gene matches: 11. In DNA form, the CDR3 reads TGTGCCACCAGTGACCGAGGGGAGCGGGGAAACACAGATACGCAGTATTTT. Translating it yields CATSDRGERGNTDTQYF.

A few counts support this clonotype. CDR3: CASHGSAQETQYF. In DNA form, the CDR3 reads TGTGCCAGCCATGGGTCCGCGCAAGAGACCCAGTACTTC. The rearrangement joins TRBV3-1 to TRBJ2-5; D unclear. CDR3 length: 13 amino acids. The V and J ends lost 8 bases and 2 bases respectively, with 12 bases between them. Germline CDR1 is LGHDT and CDR2 is YNNKEL (reference sequence).

The chain is built from TRBV13 and TRBJ2-7; weak D call: TRBD2 (6 bases). The length of the CDR3 is 16 residues. V lost 0 bases, J lost 2 bases, and 14 bases lay in between. Germline CDR1 is PRHDT and CDR2 is FYEKMQ (reference sequence). CDR3 amino acids: CASSLGGAGYTYEQYF. For the CDR3, the DNA is TGTGCCAGCAGCTTAGGTGGTGCGGGGTACACCTACGAGCAGTACTTC.

This clonotype was recorded only once. The V gene is TRBV6-5, the J gene TRBJ1-2, with TRBD1 matching over 9 bases. The CDR3 totals 16 residues. CDR1 and CDR2 from the germline V gene are MNHEY and SVGAGI. Trimming removed 0 bases from V and 3 bases from J; junction bases left unmatched: 5. Here the CDR3 reads CASSYSKGTGYYGYTF. The DNA of the CDR3 is TGTGCCAGCAGTTACTCGAAAGGGACAGGGTACTATGGCTACACCTTC.

The CDR3 nucleotides are TGTGCCAGCAGCTTAGATGGCAGACTTCTTCATGACACCGGGGAGCTGTTTTTT. It specifies CASSLDGRLLHDTGELFF. This sequence joins TRBV7-9 and TRBJ2-2, with D hard to call. The CDR3 is made up of 18 amino acids. V was shortened by 1 base and J by 3 bases, with 18 bases between the two germline ends. Germline V gives CDR1 SEHNR, CDR2 FQNEAQ (reference sequence). Looking up the rest from reference TRBV7-9 and TRBJ2-2 gives the full variable domain: DTGVSQNPRHKITKRGQNVTFRCDPISEHNRLYWYRQTLGQGPEFLTYFQNEAQLEKSRLLSDRFSAERPKGSFSTLEIQRTEQGDSAMYLCASSLDGRLLHDTGELFFGEGSRLTVL.

The chain couples TRBV6-1 to TRBJ2-7, with 7 bases that match TRBD1. V shed 1 base and J 0 bases; nucleotides not matched to a gene: 6. The germline gives CDR1 MNHNS, CDR2 SASEGT. CDR3 length equals 16 residues. CDR3 loop: CASSEEDRSSSYEQYF. For the CDR3, the DNA is TGTGCCAGCAGTGAAGAGGACAGGAGCAGCTCCTACGAGCAGTACTTC.

The chain couples TRBV20-1 to TRBJ1-5; TRBD1 matches 9 bases. The CDR3 has 16 residues. The V and J ends lost 2 bases and 5 bases, in that order; junction bases with no gene match: 10. Germline V gene lookup returns CDR1 DFQATT and CDR2 SNEGSKA (reference sequence). The CDR3 DNA follows: TGCAGTGCTAGACAGGCCGCCGGGACAGGGTATCAGCCCCAGCATTTT. It encodes CSARQAAGTGYQPQHF.

This clonotype was seen a handful of times. The CDR3 coding sequence is TGTGCCAGCAGCCCCGGACAGGAGGAGTACCAAGAGACCCAGTACTTC. Amino acid sequence: CASSPGQEEYQETQYF. V usage is TRBV7-2 and J usage is TRBJ2-5, with TRBD1 matching 7 bases. CDR1 SGHTA and CDR2 FQGNSA come from the germline V gene. Germline trimming cut 5 bases from V and 0 bases from J; bases unmatched to any gene: 9. This CDR3 comprises 16 residues.

The chain is built from TRBV7-3 and TRBJ2-3; perhaps TRBD1 as D (5 bases). Germline assignment: CDR1 SGHTA and CDR2 FQGTGA. The CDR3 consists of 15 residues. V lost 1 base, J lost 6 bases, and 14 bases lay in between. This chain's CDR3 is CASSLIGDGFDTQYF. Written as DNA, the CDR3 is TGTGCCAGCAGCTTAATAGGGGATGGGTTTGATACGCAGTATTTT. Supplemented by reference TRBV7-3 and TRBJ2-3, the full variable domain reads GAGVSQTPSNKVTEKGKYVELRCDPISGHTALYWYRQSLGQGPEFLIYFQGTGAADDSGLPNDRFFAVRPEGSVSTLKIQRTERGDSAVYLCASSLIGDGFDTQYFGPGTRLTVL.

The V and J genes are TRBV7-8 and TRBJ2-7, with D perhaps TRBD2 (7 bases). V lost 5 bases and J lost 3, with 17 bases in between. This CDR3 is built from 15 residues. Germline CDR1 SGHVS, CDR2 FQNEAQ. CDR3 residues: CASSLYRGASYEQYF. The CDR3 region has the DNA TGTGCCAGCAGCCTCTACCGGGGGGCTAGCTACGAGCAGTACTTC. Variable domain in full (rest from reference TRBV7-8 and TRBJ2-7): GAGVSQSPRYKVAKRGQDVALRCDPISGHVSLFWYQQALGQGPEFLTYFQNEAQLDKSGLPSDRFFAERPEGSVSTLKIQRTQQEDSAVYLCASSLYRGASYEQYFGPGTRLTVT.

This chain uses TRBV20-1 with TRBJ1-1; no clear D gene. The CDR3 has 15 amino acids. From germline, CDR1 is DFQATT and CDR2 SNEGSKA (reference sequence). Between the trimmed V and J ends, which lost 0 bases and 1 base, there was a span of 12 bases. CDR3 sequence (DNA): TGCAGTGCTAGAGATATTGGGCATTCGAACACTGAAGCTTTCTTT. Its translation is CSARDIGHSNTEAFF.

V is TRBV5-1 and J is TRBJ2-6; D may be TRBD2 (6 bases). This CDR3 is built from 17 residues. V was trimmed by 6 bases and J by 0 bases, leaving 16 bases between them. The V gene's germline CDR1 is SGHRS and CDR2 YFSETQ. The CDR3 here is CASTEFAGHSGANVLTF. Here the CDR3 DNA reads TGCGCCAGCACGGAATTTGCGGGGCACTCTGGGGCCAACGTCCTGACTTTC.

This clonotype was seen a few times. V gene TRBV4-3 combines with J gene TRBJ1-6; 9 bases agree with TRBD1. CDR3 size: 18 residues. Germline V CDR1 and CDR2: LGHNA, YSLEER. J was trimmed by 7 bases and V by 0 bases; bases with no gene match: 10. The CDR3 DNA reads TGCGCCAGCAGCCAAGAGGGACAGGGAAGGTTCTTAAATTCACCCCTCCACTTT. It specifies CASSQEGQGRFLNSPLHF.

This clonotype was counted many times. The rearrangement joins TRBV5-1 to TRBJ2-4; no clear D. From germline, CDR1 is SGHRS and CDR2 YFSETQ. The CDR3 is 14 amino acids. V lost 1 base and J lost 9, with 14 bases in between. As DNA, the CDR3 is TGCGCCAGCAGCTTGTTGGCAGGAAGTGGCATTCAGTACTTC. It codes for CASSLLAGSGIQYF.

This clonotype was counted between two and nine times. The J gene is TRBJ2-1, the V gene TRBV20-1; TRBD2 matches at 8 bases. This CDR3 region has 12 residues. Trimming cost V 6 bases and J 7 bases; bases outside gene matches: 5. Per the germline V gene, CDR1 is DFQATT and CDR2 is SNEGSKA (reference sequence). The CDR3 DNA follows: TGCAGTGCGGGTAGCGGGGTAAATGAGCAGTTCTTC. Translation gives CSAGSGVNEQFF.

The chain is built from TRBV6-1 and TRBJ2-1; 12 bases are shared with TRBD2. Germline V gene sequence: CDR1 MNHNS, CDR2 SASEGT. The CDR3 has 18 amino acids. The J segment lost 2 bases and the V segment lost 6 bases, leaving 11 bases of the junction unmatched. CDR3 residues: CASSEPGLAGNPYNEQFF. CDR3 sequence (DNA): TGTGCCAGCAGCGAACCGGGACTAGCGGGCAATCCCTACAATGAGCAGTTCTTC.

The rearrangement joins TRBV27 to TRBJ1-1, with 7 bases lining up with TRBD1. This CDR3 comprises 14 residues. CDR1 and CDR2 (germline): MNHEY, SMNVEV (reference sequence). V trimming: 5 bases; J trimming: 5 bases; junction bases outside the gene matches: 8. CDR3 region: CASSTVQGVTEAFF. CDR3 nucleotide sequence: TGTGCCAGCAGTACGGTGCAGGGGGTTACTGAAGCTTTCTTT.

Only a few counts were recorded for this clonotype. The V call is TRBV12-3 or TRBV12-4, the J call TRBJ1-2; 7 positions match TRBD1. V shed 5 bases, J shed 5 bases, and the junction held 8 bases outside the gene matches. The CDR3 sequence is 14 residues long. CDR3 bases: TGTGCCAGCAGTCCCCAGGGGGGCCAGTATGGCTACACCTTC. This translates into CASSPQGGQYGYTF.

DNA of the CDR3: TGTGCCAGCAGTGAAGATGCAGGGGCCGCCTGTGGCTACACCTTC. Translated, it gives CASSEDAGAACGYTF. This chain joins TRBV6-1 and TRBJ1-2; TRBD1 might be the D (6 bases). CDR3 length: 15 amino acids. CDR1 and CDR2 from the germline V gene are MNHNS and SASEGT. Trimming removed 1 base at V and 7 bases at J, with 16 bases between.

The CDR3 DNA sequence: TGTGCCAGCAGCTCCGGACAGGGGACCCCCTCCTACAATGAGCAGTTCTTC. Its translation is CASSSGQGTPSYNEQFF. The gene calls are TRBV11-3 and TRBJ2-1, with 9 positions matching TRBD1. V gave up 4 bases and J gave up 0 bases; unmatched junction bases: 7. Germline CDR1 SGHNT, CDR2 YENEEA. The CDR3 is made up of 17 amino acids.

This clonotype was picked up many times. The V call is TRBV4-2, the J call TRBJ2-7, with D unresolved. The CDR3 has 14 residues. V lost 1 base, J lost 1 base, and 8 bases lay in between. Germline CDR1 reads LGHNA; CDR2 reads YNFKEQ. In nucleotides, the CDR3 is TGTGCCAGCAGCCAAGGTACGGTTTCCTACGAGCAGTACTTC. This encodes CASSQGTVSYEQYF.

The V gene is TRBV7-2, the J gene TRBJ2-3; a possible D gene is TRBD2 (6 bases). CDR1 is SGHTA and CDR2 is FQGNSA in the germline V gene. The CDR3 totals 16 residues. V dropped 1 base and J dropped 7 bases, with 18 bases sitting between them. CDR3 nucleotide sequence: TGTGCCAGCAGCTTAGGCTCGGCGGGGAACCTGAATACGCAGTATTTT. This encodes CASSLGSAGNLNTQYF.

CDR3 in DNA: TGCGCCAGCGGAACTCTACCTGGCGAGCAGTACTTC. This codes for CASGTLPGEQYF. The genes are TRBV5-1 and TRBJ2-7; D unclear. There are 12 residues in the CDR3. V was cut by 7 bases and J by 6 bases, with 14 bases left in between. Germline V gene lookup returns CDR1 SGHRS and CDR2 YFSETQ. Full variable domain (rest looked up from reference TRBV5-1 and TRBJ2-7): KAGVTQTPRYLIKTRGQQVTLSCSPISGHRSVSWYQQTPGQGLQFLFEYFSETQRNKGNFPGRFSGRQFSNSRSEMNVSTLELGDSALYLCASGTLPGEQYFGPGTRLTVT.

A few counts support this clonotype. The rearrangement joins TRBV7-9 to TRBJ1-2; TRBD1 is a possible D gene (6 bases). Germline loops: CDR1 SEHNR, CDR2 FQNEAQ (reference sequence). V dropped 5 bases and J dropped 6 bases, with 19 bases sitting between them. This CDR3 is built from 15 residues. CDR3 sequence (DNA): TGTGCCAGCAGCCGAGGGGGGGGGATGAGAGATGGCTACACCTTC. Protein product: CASSRGGGMRDGYTF. The whole variable domain, remainder taken from reference TRBV7-9 and TRBJ1-2, is DTGVSQNPRHKITKRGQNVTFRCDPISEHNRLYWYRQTLGQGPEFLTYFQNEAQLEKSRLLSDRFSAERPKGSFSTLEIQRTEQGDSAMYLCASSRGGGMRDGYTFGSGTRLTVV.

In its sample, this clonotype was seen a few times. The J gene is TRBJ2-3, the V gene TRBV5-1; tentatively, D is TRBD2 (5 bases). V was pared by 0 bases and J by 5 bases, with 13 bases between. CDR1 SGHRS and CDR2 YFSETQ come from the germline V gene. CDR3 length equals 15 residues. The CDR3 nucleotides read TGCGCCAGCAGCTTGGGAGGACTCAGCGGAGATACGCAGTATTTT. This gives the protein CASSLGGLSGDTQYF.

This chain connects TRBV7-9 to TRBJ2-5; the D gene is possibly TRBD1 (5 bases). The CDR3 contains 15 residues. Germline loops: CDR1 SEHNR, CDR2 FQNEAQ (reference sequence). V was shortened by 2 bases and J by 11 bases, with 21 bases between the two germline ends. The CDR3 region has the DNA TGTGCCAGCAGCTTACAGGGCAGGTCGGATGATGAGCAGTACTTC. Protein product: CASSLQGRSDDEQYF.

The rearrangement uses TRBV5-1 and TRBJ1-4; tentative D call: TRBD1 (5 bases). The CDR3 has 18 amino acids. The V and J ends lost 4 bases and 0 bases respectively, with 19 bases between them. Germline V gene sequence: CDR1 SGHRS, CDR2 YFSETQ. DNA of the CDR3: TGCGCCAGCAGCCCCCGGGGACGGAATCGTGCAACTAATGAAAAACTGTTTTTT. Amino acids: CASSPRGRNRATNEKLFF.

This rearrangement joins TRBV10-3 to TRBJ2-5, with D perhaps TRBD2 (6 bases). CDR1 is ENHRY, CDR2 SYGVKD, per germline. V gave up 7 bases and J gave up 0 bases, with 9 bases separating them. The CDR3 covers 13 residues. The CDR3 protein is CAITRDYQETQYF. The CDR3 DNA reads as TGTGCCATCACCCGGGACTACCAAGAGACCCAGTACTTC.